This record looks at one TCR beta chain sequence and its context. Its specificity is not known. The CDR3 is 11 amino acids. Germline CDR1 is GTSNPN and CDR2 is SVGIG (reference sequence). Trimming shortened V by 0 bases and J by 9 bases, and 6 bases separated the two germline ends. The data were taken from a study of beta chain features in type 1 diabetes. The study reverse transcribed the entire isolated RNA, so it sequenced expressed TCRB transcripts. Sequenced naive, central memory and regulatory T cell samples produced an average of around 3.9 million reads. Using immunoSEQ multiplex PCR, the repertoire was profiled, and TCRdb retains in-frame clones only, with some absent. The sample has fewer than 350,000 clones, around a fifth seen once. Without exception, sorted populations had purity beyond 95%. Study results and limitations: PCR might favor shorter templates, equally in patients and controls.

Sequenced input: naive CD4+ T cells from blood. The sequence was collected from a woman aged 18-29 years in good health. V is TRBV30 and J is TRBJ2-4; maybe TRBD2 (6 bases). CDR3 coding DNA: TGTGCCTGGAGTGTCGGGGGCATTCAGTACTTC. It translates to CAWSVGGIQYF.